This T cell receptor beta chain was obtained from a study of OX40 agonist ivuxolimab in advanced cancers. For the study at large: Of mixed ages from roughly 23 to 80 and averaging about 60 years, the group was around 78% male. Study-level points and caveats: CD8+ T cells (on average) carried more expanded clones than CD4+ T cells.

Looked up from germline, CDR1 is SGHNT and CDR2 is YYREEE (reference sequence). The CDR3 loop spans 14 amino acids. V was pared by 4 bases and J by 9 bases, with 14 bases between. The repertoire was sequenced with immunoSEQ multiplex PCR; TCRdb's copy has only in-frame clones and lacks some. The table has around 70,000 clones, 80% to 85% seen once. This clone was observed a single time. Its matching antigen is unknown. The source is an adult with an advanced solid tumor such as melanoma, head and neck, liver or kidney cancer. The genes are TRBV5-4 and TRBJ1-6; a weak D match, TRBD1 (6 bases). The starting material was CD4+ or CD8+ T cells sorted from blood, obtained in a trial of the OX40 agonist ivuxolimab. The CDR3 is CASSLRTVGSPLHF. CDR3 DNA: TGTGCCAGCAGCCTACGGACAGTAGGTTCACCCCTCCACTTT.